The present T cell receptor (beta chain) was sequenced within a study of blood T cell repertoires in COVID-19. Assay used: immunoSEQ multiplex PCR; TCRdb lists only in-frame clones, some missing. The data hold 200,000 to 250,000 clones, with roughly nine tenths observed a single time. From germline, CDR1 is WNHNN and CDR2 SYGVQD (reference sequence). V shed 2 bases and J shed 5 bases, with 21 bases lying between them. There are 18 residues in the CDR3. Specimen: PBMCs or T cells enriched from blood (not recorded which). The receptor was isolated from a woman aged 45-65 years in a cohort exposed to, infected with or recovered from COVID-19 (not recorded which). This sequence joins TRBV10-1 and TRBJ1-4; maybe TRBD1 (6 bases). CDR3: CASSERRGTVSSNEKLFF. The CDR3 region has the DNA TGCGCCAGCAGTGAGAGAAGGGGGACGGTTAGCTCGAATGAAAAACTGTTTTTT.